These 31 T cell receptor beta chains came from one sample sequenced in a study of T-cell reconstitution after alpha-beta-depleted transplantation in children. The TCRbeta library was prepared with unique molecular identifiers. TCRdb ran MiXCR on the PCR reads and lists one entry per CDR3 protein. The sample lists about 540,000 distinct CDR3 sequences; about 17% were seen once. The material sequenced was PBMCs from the stem cell graft donor, taken from the stem cell graft. The origin of the receptors is a human donor who donated a stem cell graft to a child with acute lymphoblastic leukemia.

The table lists this clonotype with many counts. The V and J genes are TRBV6-5 and TRBJ2-3; 9 bases agree with TRBD2. With 6 bases clipped from V and 5 bases from J, the junction kept 15 bases outside the gene matches. CDR3 length: 17 residues. Germline values: CDR1 MNHEY, CDR2 SVGAGI. The CDR3 here is CASSPGRAGGQVDTQYF. The CDR3 DNA reads TGTGCCAGCAGCCCGGGCAGGGCGGGAGGGCAAGTAGATACGCAGTATTTT.

This clonotype showed up just a few times. A junction end diverges from the germline sequence, so it may reflect a read error. The genes are TRBV5-1 and TRBJ2-2, with a tentative D call TRBD2 (5 bases). CDR1 is SGHRS, CDR2 YFSETQ, per germline. The CDR3 has 14 amino acids. Here the CDR3 reads CASDPSGNAGELFF. CDR3 DNA sequence: TGCGCCAGCGATCCCTCCGGGAACGCCGGGGAGCTGTTTTTT.

This clonotype appeared a few times. V is TRBV7-9 and J is TRBJ1-1; TRBD1 matches 7 bases. The V gene's germline CDR1 is SEHNR and CDR2 FQNEAQ (reference sequence). J was trimmed by 6 bases and V by 3 bases; bases with no gene match: 7. The CDR3 loop spans 14 amino acids. The CDR3 sequence is CASSLGAGGSEAFF. The CDR3 region has the DNA TGTGCCAGCAGCTTGGGGGCAGGGGGGTCTGAAGCTTTCTTT.

This clonotype has a handful of counts. This chain connects TRBV20-1 to TRBJ2-1; 11 bases fit TRBD2. The length of the CDR3 is 18 residues. CDR1 is DFQATT, CDR2 SNEGSKA, per germline (reference sequence). The J segment lost 0 bases and the V segment lost 2 bases, leaving 9 bases of the junction unmatched. The CDR3 DNA follows: TGCAGTGCTAGATGGCCTAGCGGGAGGCCCAGCTCCTACAATGAGCAGTTCTTC. Protein product: CSARWPSGRPSSYNEQFF.

This chain links TRBV5-1 with TRBJ1-1; maybe TRBD1 (6 bases). The CDR3 is 17 amino acids. Germline V lookup: CDR1 SGHRS, CDR2 YFSETQ. V was cut by 0 bases and J by 0 bases, with 15 bases left in between. Written as DNA, the CDR3 is TGCGCCAGCAGCTTGGTTGCAGGGGCTGGGATGAACACTGAAGCTTTCTTT. It translates to CASSLVAGAGMNTEAFF.

This CDR3 reads CSARGQGKAGIYEQYF. CDR3 in DNA: TGCAGTGCTAGGGGGCAGGGAAAAGCGGGAATCTACGAGCAGTACTTC. This chain joins TRBV20-1 and TRBJ2-7, with TRBD2 identical over 7 bases. V shed 3 bases and J 3 bases; nucleotides not matched to a gene: 14. Germline CDR1 DFQATT, CDR2 SNEGSKA (reference sequence). This CDR3 is 16 amino acids long.

This clonotype was counted between two and nine times. The CDR3 DNA sequence: TGTGCCAGCAGTTACCGGACAGGGAGTCCATATAGCAATCAGCCCCAGCATTTT. It specifies CASSYRTGSPYSNQPQHF. The chain couples TRBV6-5 to TRBJ1-5; 8 positions agree with TRBD1. V shed 2 bases, J shed 0 bases, and the junction held 9 bases outside the gene matches. This CDR3 is built from 18 residues. Germline V gene lookup returns CDR1 MNHEY and CDR2 SVGAGI.

This clonotype has a handful of counts. The chain links TRBV20-1 to TRBJ2-1, with D uncertain. Germline loops: CDR1 DFQATT, CDR2 SNEGSKA (reference sequence). V was shortened by 5 bases and J by 0 bases, with 14 bases between the two germline ends. The CDR3 consists of 15 residues. As DNA, the CDR3 is TGCAGTGCTCCGACCCTCCCGTCCTCCTACAATGAGCAGTTCTTC. Translated, it gives CSAPTLPSSYNEQFF.

In its sample, this clonotype was seen a few times. The chain recombines TRBV7-9 with TRBJ1-1; D ambiguous. Germline CDR1 and CDR2: SEHNR and FQNEAQ (reference sequence). Trimming pared 5 bases from V and 0 bases from J, leaving 10 bases between. The CDR3 contains 14 residues. The DNA for the CDR3 is TGTGCCAGCAGCGCGGGCTGGATGAACACTGAAGCTTTCTTT. Translation gives CASSAGWMNTEAFF.

The chain is built from TRBV5-1 and TRBJ2-7, with unresolved D. Germline loops: CDR1 SGHRS, CDR2 YFSETQ. Trimming stripped 3 bases from V and 0 bases from J, with 13 bases between. The CDR3 contains 15 residues. The CDR3 nucleotides are TGCGCCAGCAGCTCATTAGGTCGACTCTCCTACGAGCAGTACTTC. Translated: CASSSLGRLSYEQYF.

V is TRBV29-1 and J is TRBJ1-2, with a weak D call TRBD1 (5 bases). The CDR3 runs 14 residues. Germline-derived CDR1 and CDR2 are SQVTM and ANQGSEA. Trimming removed 1 base at V and 3 bases at J, with 12 bases between. DNA of the CDR3: TGCAGCGTTGAAGTTGCAGGGAGGCACTATGGCTACACCTTC. Its translation is CSVEVAGRHYGYTF. The full variable domain, completed using reference TRBV29-1 and TRBJ1-2, is SAVISQKPSRDICQRGTSLTIQCQVDSQVTMMFWYRQQPGQSLTLIATANQGSEATYESGFVIDKFPISRPNLTFSTLTVSNMSPEDSSIYLCSVEVAGRHYGYTFGSGTRLTVV.

V is TRBV11-1 and J is TRBJ1-1; D perhaps matches TRBD1 (5 bases). This CDR3 contains 20 residues. V lost 1 base and J lost 3, with 27 bases in between. CDR1 is SGHAT and CDR2 is FQDESV in the germline V gene (reference sequence). The CDR3 is CASSLGLGEGPEIPHTEAFF. The DNA for the CDR3 is TGTGCCAGCAGCTTAGGTTTAGGAGAGGGACCCGAAATCCCTCACACTGAAGCTTTCTTT.

V usage is TRBV4-1 and J usage is TRBJ2-6, with D perhaps matching TRBD2 (7 bases). The V end was cut by 8 bases, the J end by 2 bases, with 16 bases between. Germline V gene lookup returns CDR1 MGHRA and CDR2 YSYEKL. The CDR3 is 16 residues long. The CDR3 DNA is TGCGCCAGCCGGCGAGGGGGGGGAGCTGGGGCCAACGTCCTGACTTTC. Protein: CASRRGGGAGANVLTF.

This clonotype was found a few times. The chain has TRBV10-2 and TRBJ2-1; 8 nucleotides agree with TRBD2. This CDR3 spans 15 amino acids. After removal of 7 bases from V and 6 bases from J, the junction contained 11 bases not matched to a gene. Germline V gene data show CDR1 as WSHSY and CDR2 as SAAADI. CDR3 residues: CASILAGLASNEQFF. CDR3 DNA: TGCGCCAGCATCCTCGCCGGACTAGCTTCCAATGAGCAGTTCTTC.

This clonotype was observed a few times. The CDR3 loop reads CASSPYLGGTDTQYF. CDR3 sequence (DNA): TGTGCCAGCAGTCCCTACTTGGGGGGGACAGATACGCAGTATTTT. V gene TRBV27 combines with J gene TRBJ2-3; 7 bases match TRBD2. CDR1 and CDR2 from the germline V gene are MNHEY and SMNVEV (reference sequence). CDR3 size: 15 residues. With V trimmed by 5 bases and J by 3 bases, 8 bases remained unmatched.

The CDR3 reads CASSHRFRTSGTYSYEQYF. In DNA form, the CDR3 reads TGTGCCAGCAGCCATCGCTTTAGGACTAGCGGGACCTACTCCTACGAGCAGTACTTC. The J gene is TRBJ2-7, the V gene TRBV14, with 12 bases aligning to TRBD2. The germline CDR1 and CDR2 sequences are SGHDN and FVKESK. J gave up 0 bases and V 3 bases, and 12 bases lay outside the gene matches. The CDR3 extends over 19 amino acids.

The genes are TRBV7-6 and TRBJ1-2; D perhaps matches TRBD1 (6 bases). V was clipped by 1 base and J by 5 bases, with 17 bases between them. In germline, CDR1 is SGHVS, CDR2 FNYEAQ. This CDR3 region has 16 residues. DNA of the CDR3: TGTGCCAGCAGCTTAGGAGCAGGGGACGGGGTATATGGCTACACCTTC. Amino acids: CASSLGAGDGVYGYTF.

The chain employs TRBV5-6 and TRBJ2-7; D may be TRBD1 (5 bases). Germline CDR1 SGHDT, CDR2 YYEEEE. The germline V and J ends were trimmed by 5 bases and 1 base, with 10 bases remaining between them. The CDR3 totals 13 residues. DNA of the CDR3: TGTGCCAGCAGGGACATAATTTCCTACGAGCAGTACTTC. This codes for CASRDIISYEQYF.

This rearrangement joins TRBV24-1 to TRBJ2-3, with D tentatively TRBD2 (6 bases). The V and J ends lost 0 bases and 3 bases respectively, with 21 bases between them. The length of the CDR3 is 19 residues. The germline V gene encodes CDR1 KGHDR and CDR2 SFDVKD. As DNA, the CDR3 is TGTGCCACCAGTGATTTGCCCTCGGAAGGAGGGAGGATGACAGATACGCAGTATTTT. The encoded protein is CATSDLPSEGGRMTDTQYF.

This clonotype occurred a few times. The chain joins TRBV6-5 to TRBJ2-5, with D possibly TRBD1 on 6 matching bases. The CDR3 length is 14 residues. Per the germline V gene, CDR1 is MNHEY and CDR2 is SVGAGI. Trimming removed 0 bases at V and 5 bases at J, with 10 bases between. The CDR3 bases are TGTGCCAGCAGTTACTCGGACAGTATGGAGACCCAGTACTTC. This gives the protein CASSYSDSMETQYF.

The chain couples TRBV24-1 to TRBJ2-5; possibly TRBD1 for D (6 bases). CDR3 length: 15 amino acids. V lost 2 bases and J 5 bases, leaving 14 bases between the germline ends. The germline V gene encodes CDR1 KGHDR and CDR2 SFDVKD. CDR3 nucleotide sequence: TGTGCCACCAGTGATTCACTCGACAGGAGGGAGACCCAGTACTTC. Translating it yields CATSDSLDRRETQYF.

This clonotype has more than one count but fewer than ten. This chain links TRBV27 with TRBJ1-1; 9 bases are shared with TRBD1. Germline V lookup: CDR1 MNHEY, CDR2 SMNVEV (reference sequence). The CDR3 is 12 residues long. V gave up 6 bases and J gave up 9 bases; unmatched junction bases: 5. CDR3 DNA: TGTGCCAGCAGCTTAACAGGGGGCCAAGCTTTCTTT. Residues: CASSLTGGQAFF.

The chain has TRBV2 and TRBJ2-1; TRBD2 might be the D (6 bases). The CDR3 is 13 residues long. V lost 5 bases, J lost 7 bases, and 12 bases lay in between. Germline V gene sequence: CDR1 SNHLY, CDR2 FYNNEI. In DNA form, the CDR3 reads TGTGCCAGCAGTCCCCTTAGCGGTAATGAGCAGTTCTTC. It encodes CASSPLSGNEQFF.

This clonotype was seen only a few times. The J gene is TRBJ2-1, the V gene TRBV2; the match to TRBD2 covers 13 bases. The CDR3 extends over 18 amino acids. Germline V gene sequence: CDR1 SNHLY, CDR2 FYNNEI. J lost 6 bases, V lost 2 bases, and 10 bases had no gene match. The CDR3 DNA reads TGTGCCAGCAGTGAATGGGGACTAGCGGGATTGGGAGGCAATGAGCAGTTCTTC. Its translation: CASSEWGLAGLGGNEQFF.

This clonotype has just a few counts. This rearrangement joins TRBV27 to TRBJ2-5; tentative D call: TRBD1 (6 bases). Germline CDR1 is MNHEY and CDR2 is SMNVEV (reference sequence). This CDR3 spans 14 amino acids. V was cut by 5 bases and J by 3 bases, with 13 bases left in between. CDR3 sequence reads: CASSTLAGEETQYF. The CDR3 region has the DNA TGTGCCAGCAGTACCCTGGCAGGGGAAGAGACCCAGTACTTC.

The J gene is TRBJ2-7, the V gene TRBV5-1; 7 nucleotides align to TRBD2. The V gene end was trimmed by 2 bases and the J gene end by 3 bases; junction bases not matched to a gene: 5. The CDR3 contains 14 residues. The germline V gene encodes CDR1 SGHRS and CDR2 YFSETQ. For the CDR3, the DNA is TGCGCCAGCAGCTTTAGCGGGCTGAACTACGAGCAGTACTTC. It specifies CASSFSGLNYEQYF.

This chain links TRBV5-1 with TRBJ1-1, with D uncertain. V lost 4 bases and J lost 5, with 21 bases in between. Germline lookup yields CDR1 SGHRS and CDR2 YFSETQ. The CDR3 is 16 residues long. The CDR3 is CASSPLLAGGKTEAFF. CDR3 nucleotide sequence: TGCGCCAGCAGCCCTCTATTGGCCGGTGGAAAAACTGAAGCTTTCTTT.

This clonotype was seen a few times. The rearrangement uses TRBV7-3 and TRBJ2-7; 8 nucleotides match TRBD2. The germline V gene encodes CDR1 SGHTA and CDR2 FQGTGA. The CDR3 covers 15 residues. J gave up 3 bases and V 2 bases, and 6 bases lay outside the gene matches. This CDR3 is CASSLYSGVGYEQYF. CDR3 in DNA: TGTGCCAGCAGCTTATATAGCGGGGTAGGCTACGAGCAGTACTTC.

This chain connects TRBV10-3 to TRBJ2-2; D remains unclear. CDR3 length: 13 residues. The germline gives CDR1 ENHRY, CDR2 SYGVKD. V was shortened by 7 bases and J by 7 bases, with 13 bases between the two germline ends. The CDR3 DNA sequence: TGTGCCATCAAGCTCTCAAGCGTCGGGGAGCTGTTTTTT. The encoded protein is CAIKLSSVGELFF.

V usage is TRBV20-1 and J usage is TRBJ1-2; TRBD1 matches 7 bases. Germline trimming cut 6 bases from V and 5 bases from J; bases unmatched to any gene: 15. Per germline, CDR1 DFQATT and CDR2 SNEGSKA (reference sequence). The CDR3 sequence is 15 residues long. CDR3 DNA: TGCAGTGCCGACAAGCAGGGGGGCGCCGGTTATGGCTACACCTTC. Translated, it gives CSADKQGGAGYGYTF.

This clonotype was seen more than once but under ten times. J is TRBJ2-5 and V is TRBV7-9; no firm D call. The V gene's germline CDR1 is SEHNR and CDR2 FQNEAQ (reference sequence). Deletions cut 1 base from V and 1 base from J, with 7 bases between. The CDR3 is 14 amino acids. The CDR3 DNA follows: TGTGCCAGCAGCTTAGGGGCAGTCCAAGAGACCCAGTACTTC. This sequence encodes CASSLGAVQETQYF.